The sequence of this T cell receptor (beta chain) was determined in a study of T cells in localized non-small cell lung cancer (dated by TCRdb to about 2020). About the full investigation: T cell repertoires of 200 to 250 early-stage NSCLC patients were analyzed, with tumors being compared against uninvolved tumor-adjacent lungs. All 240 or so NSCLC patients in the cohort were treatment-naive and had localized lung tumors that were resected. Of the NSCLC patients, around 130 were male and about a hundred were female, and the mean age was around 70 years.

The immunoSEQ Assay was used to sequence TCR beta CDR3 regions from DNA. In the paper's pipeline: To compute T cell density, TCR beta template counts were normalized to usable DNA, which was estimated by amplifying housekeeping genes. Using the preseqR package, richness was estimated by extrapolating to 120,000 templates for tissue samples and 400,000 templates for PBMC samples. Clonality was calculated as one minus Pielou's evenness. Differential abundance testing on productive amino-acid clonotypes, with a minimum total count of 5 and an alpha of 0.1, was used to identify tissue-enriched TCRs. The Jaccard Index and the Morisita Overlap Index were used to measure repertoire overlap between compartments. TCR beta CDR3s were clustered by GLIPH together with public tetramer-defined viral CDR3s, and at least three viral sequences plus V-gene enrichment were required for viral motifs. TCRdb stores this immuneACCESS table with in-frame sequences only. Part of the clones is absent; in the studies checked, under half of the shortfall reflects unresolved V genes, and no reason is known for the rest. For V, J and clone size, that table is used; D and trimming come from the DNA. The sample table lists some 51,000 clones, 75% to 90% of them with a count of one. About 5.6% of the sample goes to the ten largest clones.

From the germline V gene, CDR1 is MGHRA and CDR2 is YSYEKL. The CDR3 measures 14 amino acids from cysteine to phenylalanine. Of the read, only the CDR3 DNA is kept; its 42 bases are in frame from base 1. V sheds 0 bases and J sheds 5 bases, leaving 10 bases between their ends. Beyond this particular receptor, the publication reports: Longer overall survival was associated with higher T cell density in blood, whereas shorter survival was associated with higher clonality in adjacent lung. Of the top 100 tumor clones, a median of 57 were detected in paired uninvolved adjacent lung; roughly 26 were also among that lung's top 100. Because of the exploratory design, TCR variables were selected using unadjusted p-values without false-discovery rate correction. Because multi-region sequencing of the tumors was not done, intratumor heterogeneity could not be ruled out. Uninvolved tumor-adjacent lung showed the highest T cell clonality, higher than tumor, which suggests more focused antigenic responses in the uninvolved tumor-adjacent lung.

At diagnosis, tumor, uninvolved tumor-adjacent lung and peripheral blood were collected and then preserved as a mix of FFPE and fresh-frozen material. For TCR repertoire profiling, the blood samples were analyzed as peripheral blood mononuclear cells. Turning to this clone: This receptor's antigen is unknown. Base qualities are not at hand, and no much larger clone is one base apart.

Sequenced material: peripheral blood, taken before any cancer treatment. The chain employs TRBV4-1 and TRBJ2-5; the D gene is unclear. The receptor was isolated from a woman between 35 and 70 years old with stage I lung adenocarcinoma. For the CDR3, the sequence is CASSQEPTWETQYF. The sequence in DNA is TGCGCCAGCAGCCAAGAGCCGACGTGGGAGACCCAGTACTTC.